The entry below gives a single T cell receptor beta chain sequence along with its context. What it binds is unknown. The CDR3 runs 15 residues. The germline gives CDR1 LNHDA, CDR2 SQIVND (reference sequence). Trimming cost V 4 bases and J 6 bases; bases outside gene matches: 8. The sample belongs to a study of T cells in localized non-small cell lung cancer. Study findings and constraints: For the top 100 tumor clones, a median about 56 also appeared in adjacent lung. A denser population of T cells in blood accompanied longer overall survival.

The uninvolved lung lay at least 2 cm from the tumor margin and lacked atypia. The assay was immunoSEQ multiplex PCR, and TCRdb's table has in-frame clones only and misses some. The sample records about 1,500 clones, 20% to 25% being singletons. This TCR came from a male donor at least 60 years old with stage II squamous cell lung carcinoma. This material consisted of normal lung tissue next to the tumor, taken before any cancer treatment. This rearrangement joins TRBV19 to TRBJ2-3; 9 bases map to TRBD1. The CDR3, as DNA: TGTGCCAGTAGTAGAGGGACAGGGACCGGGGATACGCAGTATTTT. Encoded protein: CASSRGTGTGDTQYF.